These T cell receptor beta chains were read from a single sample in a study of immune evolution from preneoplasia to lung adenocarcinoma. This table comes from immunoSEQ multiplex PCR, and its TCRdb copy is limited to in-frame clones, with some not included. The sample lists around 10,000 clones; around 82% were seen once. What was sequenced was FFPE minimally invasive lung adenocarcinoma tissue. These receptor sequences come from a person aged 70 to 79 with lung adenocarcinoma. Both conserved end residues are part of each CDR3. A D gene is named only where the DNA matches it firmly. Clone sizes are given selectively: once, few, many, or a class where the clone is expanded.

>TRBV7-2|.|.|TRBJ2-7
TGTGCCAGCAGCTTGGGTACGGGCCCCTACGAGCAGTACTTC
CASSLGTGPYEQYF
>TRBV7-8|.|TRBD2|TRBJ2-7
TGTGCCAGCAGCGATAGACGTGTGCGGGAGCCGTACGAGCAGTACTTC
CASSDRRVREPYEQYF
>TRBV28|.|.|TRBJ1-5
TGTGCCAGCAACAACCTTGCAGGGAGTCAGCCCCAGCATTTT
CASNNLAGSQPQHF
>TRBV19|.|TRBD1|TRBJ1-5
TGTGCCAGTAGTATGGGGACAGGGCCTCAGCCCCAGCATTTT
CASSMGTGPQPQHF
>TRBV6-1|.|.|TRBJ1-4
TGTGCCAGCAGGGAACCGCCTAATGAAAAACTGTTTTTT
CASREPPNEKLFF
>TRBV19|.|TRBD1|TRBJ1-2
TGTGCCAGTAGTGGACAGGCGATTGGCTACACCTTC
CASSGQAIGYTF
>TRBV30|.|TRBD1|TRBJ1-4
TGTGCCTGGAGGGACAGGGGGAGTGAAAAACTGTTTTTT
CAWRDRGSEKLFF
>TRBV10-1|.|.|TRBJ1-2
TGCGCCAGCACCTTGACGGACTTCTATGGCTACACCTTC
CASTLTDFYGYTF
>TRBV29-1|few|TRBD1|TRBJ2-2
TGCAGCGTCGGCTGGACAGGGTCGGCCGGGGAGCTGTTTTTT
CSVGWTGSAGELFF
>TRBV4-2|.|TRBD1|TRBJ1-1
TGTGCCAGCAGCCAGGATCAGACAGGGGCCCGGATCAATGTAGCTTTCTTT
CASSQDQTGARINVAFF
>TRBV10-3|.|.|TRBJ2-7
TGTGCCATCAGTGGGACAACCAAGGGCCCCTACGAGCAGTACTTC
CAISGTTKGPYEQYF
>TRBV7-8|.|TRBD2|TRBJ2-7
TGTGCCAGCAGCTCAATTAAAGTTCTAGCGGGGCTGCCTACCTACGAGCAGTACTTC
CASSSIKVLAGLPTYEQYF
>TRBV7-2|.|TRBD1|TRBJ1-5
TGTGCCAGCAGCTACGGACAGGGCGATCATCAGCCCCAGCATTTT
CASSYGQGDHQPQHF
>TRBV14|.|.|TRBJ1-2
TGTGCCAGCAGCCCAGGACGGTGGGTCTATGGCTACACCTTC
CASSPGRWVYGYTF
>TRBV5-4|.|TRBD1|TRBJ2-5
TGTGCCAGCAGCTTGAAACAGGGGGGAGAGACCCAGTACTTC
CASSLKQGGETQYF
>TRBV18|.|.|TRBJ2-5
TGTGCCAGCTCACTTGTTCAACAAGAGACCCAGTACTTC
CASSLVQQETQYF
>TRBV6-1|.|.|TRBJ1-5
TGTGCCACCCGGATTACTAGCAATCAGCCCCAGCATTTT
CATRITSNQPQHF
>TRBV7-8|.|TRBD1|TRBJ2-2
TGTGCCAGCAGCTTAGTACAGGGGGACACCGGGGAGCTGTTTTTT
CASSLVQGDTGELFF
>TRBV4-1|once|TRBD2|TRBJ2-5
TGCGCCAGCAGCCAAGATGGGACTAGCGAGACCCAGTACTTC
CASSQDGTSETQYF
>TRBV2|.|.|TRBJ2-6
TGTGCCAGCAGTGAAGAGGAGACTGGGGCCAACGTCCTGACTTTC
CASSEEETGANVLTF
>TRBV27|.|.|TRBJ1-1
TGTGCCAGCAGTTTCTTAAGGGGAGGCGAAGCTTTCTTT
CASSFLRGGEAFF
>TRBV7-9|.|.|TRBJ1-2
TGTGCCAGCACCGCAGTGCACTATGGCTACACCTTC
CASTAVHYGYTF
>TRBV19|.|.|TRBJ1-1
TGTGCCAGTAGGTTCCAGGGAGAAGCTTTCTTT
CASRFQGEAFF
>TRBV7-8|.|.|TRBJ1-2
TGTGCCAGCAGCACCGGGGGGGGATATGGCTACACCTTC
CASSTGGGYGYTF
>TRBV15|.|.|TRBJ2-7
TGTGCCACCAGCAGAGCGGGGGTTGGGAACGAGCAGTACTTC
CATSRAGVGNEQYF
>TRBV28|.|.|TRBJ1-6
TGTGCCAGCAAGAGAGTTAATTCACCCCTCCACTTT
CASKRVNSPLHF
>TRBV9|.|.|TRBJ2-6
TGTGCCAGCAGCCCTACCTCTCTCTCTGGGGCCAACGTCCTGACTTTC
CASSPTSLSGANVLTF
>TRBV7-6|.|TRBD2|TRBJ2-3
TGTGCCAGCAGCGCACGGACTAGCGGGAGATCAGATACGCAGTATTTT
CASSARTSGRSDTQYF
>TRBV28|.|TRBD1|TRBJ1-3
TGTGCCAGCAGTCTAATGGGACAGATCTCTGGAAACACCATATATTTT
CASSLMGQISGNTIYF
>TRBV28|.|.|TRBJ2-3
TGTGCCAGCAGCCCCCGGCAGGGACCAGATACGCAGTATTTT
CASSPRQGPDTQYF
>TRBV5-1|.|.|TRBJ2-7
TGCGCCAGCAGGGAGGGCGCTGTCTCCTACGAGCAGTACTTC
CASREGAVSYEQYF
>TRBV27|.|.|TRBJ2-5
TGTGCCAGCAGTGGGCGTTTCCAAGAGACCCAGTACTTC
CASSGRFQETQYF
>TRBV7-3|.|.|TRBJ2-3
TGTGCCAGCAGCCCCCACAGAGATACGCAGTATTTT
CASSPHRDTQYF
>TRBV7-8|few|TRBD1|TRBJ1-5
TGTGCCAGCAGCCTGACAGGGGTTAATAGCAATCAGCCCCAGCATTTT
CASSLTGVNSNQPQHF
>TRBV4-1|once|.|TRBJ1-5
TGCGCCAGCAGCCAAGGGATTTCTGGTCAGCCCCAGCATTTT
CASSQGISGQPQHF
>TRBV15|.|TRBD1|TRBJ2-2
TGTGCCACCAGCAGGCCGACAGGGATCGGGGAGCTGTTTTTT
CATSRPTGIGELFF